The clone carrying this T cell receptor (beta chain) was counted once. This entry is derived from a study of blood T cell repertoires in COVID-19. V was cut by 4 bases and J by 7 bases, with 19 bases left in between. The CDR3 runs 15 residues. Looked up from germline, CDR1 is SGHTA and CDR2 is FQGNSA. Recovered Cohort 3 donors showed two negative PCRs, clearance, or symptom resolution. The protocol was immunoSEQ multiplex PCR, while the TCRdb copy is restricted to in-frame clones and leaves out a portion. Of under 200,000 clones listed, about 90% are singletons. Input material: PBMCs or T cells enriched from blood (not recorded which). The V call is TRBV7-2, the J call TRBJ1-2; a weak D match, TRBD1 (5 bases). This TCR came from a woman in her forties or fifties who had recovered from COVID-19. CDR3 in amino acids: CASSSGGGRRVGYTF. CDR3 DNA: TGTGCCAGCAGCTCGGGTGGGGGGAGGAGGGTTGGCTACACCTTC.